Presented here are 6 T cell receptor beta chains from one specimen sequenced in a study of blood T cells in healthy people across ages. PCR was performed a second time for 7 to 11 cycles using a sample-barcoded 5' primer and a J-beta primer mix. TCRdb called the 5' RACE reads again in MiXCR, with one record for every CDR3 protein. The repertoire includes some 1.7 million distinct CDR3 sequences, approximately 30% of them detected once, and over 7% sits in the top ten. Sequenced: blood. Every receptor here comes from a woman in her thirties in good health.

Regarding this clonotype: At one boundary the junction diverges from the germline segment, which might be a read error. J is TRBJ2-3 and V is TRBV15; weak D call: TRBD2 (5 bases). The CDR3 is 15 amino acids. Per the germline V gene, CDR1 is LNHNV and CDR2 is YYDKDF (reference sequence). CDR3 loop: CAASRSRDFPDTQYF. The CDR3 region has the DNA TGTGCCGCCAGCAGAAGCCGGGATTTCCCAGATACGCAGTATTTT.

This chain joins TRBV7-9 and TRBJ1-5, with 7 positions matching TRBD1. CDR3 length: 15 residues. V lost 7 bases, J lost 4 bases, and 10 bases stayed unmatched. Per germline, CDR1 SEHNR and CDR2 FQNEAQ (reference sequence). CDR3 in amino acids: CASTTGTPFNQPQHF. The DNA for the CDR3 is TGTGCCAGCACGACAGGGACCCCGTTTAATCAGCCCCAGCATTTT.

CDR3 nucleotide sequence: TGTGCCAGCAGTTTAAGGGGCCAGCCTGAGCTGTTTTTT. Amino acids: CASSLRGQPELFF. This rearrangement joins TRBV27 to TRBJ2-2; possible D gene TRBD1, 5 bases. Per the germline V gene, CDR1 is MNHEY and CDR2 is SMNVEV (reference sequence). There are 13 residues in the CDR3. Trimming shortened V by 2 bases and J by 11 bases, and 12 bases separated the two germline ends.

This clonotype was counted only a few times. The V call is TRBV7-3, the J call TRBJ1-1, with D possibly matching TRBD1 (5 bases). The CDR3 has 12 amino acids. CDR1 is SGHTA, CDR2 FQGTGA, per germline. Trimming shortened V by 3 bases and J by 7 bases, and 9 bases separated the two germline ends. The CDR3, as DNA: TGTGCCAGCAGCTTTGACAGTGGTGAAGCTTTCTTT. It encodes CASSFDSGEAFF. Full variable domain (remainder filled in from reference TRBV7-3 and TRBJ1-1): GAGVSQTPSNKVTEKGKYVELRCDPISGHTALYWYRQSLGQGPEFLIYFQGTGAADDSGLPNDRFFAVRPEGSVSTLKIQRTERGDSAVYLCASSFDSGEAFFGQGTRLTVV.

This clonotype turned up a few times. The J gene is TRBJ2-7, the V gene TRBV18; the match to TRBD1 covers 7 bases. With 6 bases clipped from V and 6 bases from J, the junction kept 20 bases outside the gene matches. The CDR3 has 17 amino acids. Germline V gene sequence: CDR1 KGHSH, CDR2 LQKENI. The CDR3 protein is CASSSTGALQGTGEQYF. CDR3 nucleotide sequence: TGTGCCAGCTCGAGCACCGGGGCCTTACAGGGGACCGGCGAGCAGTACTTC.

This clonotype showed up many times. V usage is TRBV29-1 and J usage is TRBJ2-7; 9 bases are a match to TRBD1. This CDR3 spans 14 amino acids. V lost 6 bases, J lost 5 bases, and 11 bases stayed unmatched. From germline, CDR1 is SQVTM and CDR2 ANQGSEA. This CDR3 is CSVGGKQGAHEQYF. The CDR3 DNA reads as TGCAGCGTGGGAGGAAAACAGGGGGCCCACGAGCAGTACTTC.